This T cell receptor (beta chain) was captured in a study of cytomegalovirus exposure and HLA in healthy donors. Regarding the study as a whole: The number of N-insertions in an Asian-associated ancestry cluster was reportedly below the approximately 700-donor mean in a later analysis. Prediction of most subjects' HLA-A and HLA-B alleles by TCR beta sequences was reportedly accurate. Among the most significant clusters, several appeared linked to common viral pathogens in a later analysis. Within an earlier analysis, most TCR beta V segments proved productive either about 87% or about 30% of the time.

Of note for this clone: As yet, its antigen is unknown.

A multiplex PCR was run with 60 Vbeta primers and 13 Jbeta primers. The data were produced by immunoSEQ multiplex PCR, yet TCRdb's version contains in-frame clones alone and is incomplete. The top ten hold less than 1.5% of the sample, which has roughly 140,000 clones, around 85% seen once. This TCR was recovered from a female donor in good health and CMV-seronegative. Sequenced material: PBMCs.

This chain's CDR3 is CASSLDIGGTRAFF. In DNA, the CDR3 is TGTGCCAGCAGCTTAGATATCGGGGGGACTCGGGCGTTCTTC. The J gene is TRBJ2-1, the V gene TRBV11-2, with 7 bases fitting TRBD2. J gave up 15 bases and V 0 bases, and 11 bases lay outside the gene matches. CDR3 size: 14 residues. Germline loops: CDR1 SGHAT, CDR2 FQNNGV.